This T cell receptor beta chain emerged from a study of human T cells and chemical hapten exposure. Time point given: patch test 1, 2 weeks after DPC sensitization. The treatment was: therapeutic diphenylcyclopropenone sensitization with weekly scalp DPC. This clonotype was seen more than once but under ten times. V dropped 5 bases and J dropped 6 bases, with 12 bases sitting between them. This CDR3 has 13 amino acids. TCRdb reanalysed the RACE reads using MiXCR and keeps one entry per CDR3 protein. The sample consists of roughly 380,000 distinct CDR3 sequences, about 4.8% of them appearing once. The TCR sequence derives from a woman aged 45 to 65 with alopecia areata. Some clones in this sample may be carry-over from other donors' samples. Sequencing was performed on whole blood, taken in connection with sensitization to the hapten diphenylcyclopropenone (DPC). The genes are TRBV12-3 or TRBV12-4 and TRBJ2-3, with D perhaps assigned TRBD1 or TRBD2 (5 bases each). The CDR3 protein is CASSTYGADTQYF. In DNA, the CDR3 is TGTGCCAGCAGTACGTACGGGGCGGATACGCAGTATTTT.